What follows describes a single T cell receptor (beta chain). Antigen unknown. This record comes from a study of neoadjuvant anti-PD-1 for oral cavity cancer. The study's findings and limits: Only three patients per response group were TCR-analyzed; validation needed.

Time point indicated: after neoadjuvant nivolumab, at surgical resection. These newly diagnosed stage II-IVA oral cavity squamous cell carcinoma patients had no prior systemic or radiation treatment. Two replicates per tumor sample, mostly from 4.8 ug of genomic DNA. Clones were read by immunoSEQ multiplex PCR, and TCRdb kept only the in-frame ones, dropping some. The data contain about 24,000 clones, 26% of them seen just once; the ten biggest clones take up around 15%. V lost 6 bases and J lost 6; bases outside the gene matches: 4. Germline assignment: CDR1 MDHEN and CDR2 SYDVKM. The CDR3 consists of 14 residues.

J is TRBJ2-2 and V is TRBV28; 10 bases line up with TRBD2. This TCR came from a person aged 40 to 85 with oral cavity squamous cell carcinoma. Material: tumor tissue, obtained after nivolumab (anti-PD-1) treatment. As DNA, the CDR3 is TGTGCCAGCAGCCTAGCGGGAGAGCCCGGGGAGCTGTTTTTT. Encoded protein: CASSLAGEPGELFF.